This T cell receptor (beta chain) was identified in a study of tumor and adjacent non-tumor tissue in lung cancer. TCRbeta libraries were built with three rounds of nested PCR, modified from ARM-PCR. TCRdb re-analysed the multiplex PCR reads in MiXCR, keeping a single row per CDR3 protein. The table includes fewer than 100,000 distinct CDR3 sequences, around 77% detected once. This sample's RNA came from whole unsorted tissue. The CDR3 is 14 residues long. Germline loops: CDR1 SQVTM, CDR2 ANQGSEA. Study outcomes and limitations: Significantly higher TCR diversity was found in tumor than normal lung. Tumor TCR diversity, when higher, was linked to shorter survival. Tumor repertoires had a smaller top 100 clone share than normal lung.

On this clonotype: Antigen specificity is unknown.

The TCR sequence derives from a woman aged 40-49 years with non-small cell lung cancer. The sequenced sample was lung tumor tissue. The genes are TRBV29-1 and TRBJ2-2; no clear D. The CDR3 nucleotides are TGCAGAATTGAAGTTGGCTTAAGCACCGGGGAGCTGTTTTTT. As protein: CRIEVGLSTGELFF.